Included here is one T cell receptor (beta chain) sequence, with context. Its antigen is unidentified. The data were taken from a study of cytomegalovirus exposure and HLA in healthy donors. Findings and limits, study-wide: V- and J-gene trimming of TCR beta was linked (in a later analysis) to a missense DCLRE1C variant. Reportedly, diagnosis of cytomegalovirus status by the classifier showed high specificity and sensitivity. Roughly even sequencing depth across donors was the assumption behind the presence/absence analyses.

Germline V CDR1 and CDR2: MDHEN, SYDVKM. J lost 3 bases, V lost 5 bases, and 0 bases had no gene match. The CDR3 is made up of 12 amino acids. In the PCR, 60 Vbeta and 13 Jbeta primers were used. The protocol was immunoSEQ multiplex PCR, while the TCRdb copy is restricted to in-frame clones and leaves out a portion. In the table there are fewer than 100,000 clones, over 75% of which are singletons. Healthy bone marrow donors made up the cohort. This clonotype was obtained from a male donor in good health and CMV-seropositive. This rearrangement joins TRBV28 to TRBJ2-7; 8 bases fit TRBD2. Sequenced input: PBMCs. The CDR3 nucleotides are TGTGCCAGCAGTAGCGGGAGCTACGAGCAGTACTTC. As protein: CASSSGSYEQYF.